The 21 T cell receptor beta chains below all came from one sample that was sequenced in a study of cytomegalovirus exposure and HLA in healthy donors. PCR used 60 Vbeta primers and 13 Jbeta primers. Measured with immunoSEQ multiplex PCR; TCRdb has only the in-frame clones, and not every one. Of 150,000 or so clones listed, more than 70% were seen once; the top ten hold 6.3%. The sample taken for sequencing was PBMCs. These receptors originate from a male donor in good health and CMV-seropositive.

This clone has a single count. V usage is TRBV6-6 and J usage is TRBJ2-1; 9 bases are a match to TRBD2. Losses at the gene ends were 6 bases for V and 8 bases for J; bases not matched to a gene: 8. CDR1 and CDR2 from the germline V gene are MNHNY and SVGAGI (reference sequence). The CDR3 extends over 14 amino acids. CDR3 amino acids: CASRDGGRVDEQFF. CDR3 DNA sequence: TGTGCCAGCAGGGACGGCGGGAGGGTGGATGAGCAGTTCTTC.

The chain recombines TRBV27 with TRBJ2-3, with a possible D match to TRBD2 (5 bases). The length of the CDR3 is 14 residues. The germline gives CDR1 MNHEY, CDR2 SMNVEV (reference sequence). V gave up 6 bases and J gave up 1 base, with 11 bases separating them. CDR3 loop: CASSQEARTDTQYF. The CDR3 bases are TGTGCCAGCAGCCAGGAGGCCCGCACAGATACGCAGTATTTT.

The V gene is TRBV11-1, the J gene TRBJ2-3; no reliable D call. CDR1 is SGHAT, CDR2 FQDESV, per germline (reference sequence). CDR3 length: 13 amino acids. Trimming stripped 5 bases from V and 1 base from J, with 7 bases between. The CDR3 DNA reads TGTGCCAGCAGCCCCCGGGGCACAGATACGCAGTATTTT. This codes for CASSPRGTDTQYF.

The chain employs TRBV7-2 and TRBJ2-7, with a weak D call TRBD2 (6 bases). Trimming took off 0 bases at V and 4 bases at J, with 13 bases between the two ends. From germline, CDR1 is SGHTA and CDR2 FQGNSA. The CDR3 sequence is 15 residues long. CDR3: CASSLAWGVGYEQYF. The CDR3 DNA reads as TGTGCCAGCAGCTTAGCGTGGGGGGTCGGTTACGAGCAGTACTTC.

This chain links TRBV5-6 with TRBJ2-1; 9 bases are a match to TRBD2. This CDR3 region has 15 residues. Germline V lookup: CDR1 SGHDT, CDR2 YYEEEE. Germline trimming cut 5 bases from V and 8 bases from J; bases unmatched to any gene: 11. The CDR3 DNA reads TGTGCCAGCAGGTCGGGACTAGCTTTGAGGGATGAGCAGTTCTTC. Translated, it gives CASRSGLALRDEQFF. Drawing the rest from reference TRBV5-6 and TRBJ2-1, the complete variable domain is DAGVTQSPTHLIKTRGQQVTLRCSPKSGHDTVSWYQQALGQGPQFIFQYYEEEERQRGNFPDRFSGHQFPNYSSELNVNALLLGDSALYLCASRSGLALRDEQFFGPGTRLTVL.

This clone is a singleton in its sample. This rearrangement joins TRBV7-8 to TRBJ2-5; D is undetermined. The CDR3 covers 13 residues. CDR1 SGHVS and CDR2 FQNEAQ come from the germline V gene. V was shortened by 0 bases and J by 5 bases, with 7 bases between the two germline ends. This CDR3 is CASSLAGGETQYF. The CDR3 DNA follows: TGTGCCAGCAGCTTAGCAGGCGGCGAGACCCAGTACTTC.

V is TRBV6-1 and J is TRBJ1-2; 11 positions agree with TRBD1. This CDR3 is 15 amino acids long. Germline assignment: CDR1 MNHNS and CDR2 SASEGT. V was clipped by 5 bases and J by 6 bases; unmatched bases: 8. In DNA form, the CDR3 reads TGTGCCAGCAGTTCACCAGGGACAGGGGGAAATGGCTACACCTTC. This translates into CASSSPGTGGNGYTF.

The V and J genes are TRBV5-1 and TRBJ1-4; TRBD1 agrees at 9 bases. V was clipped by 2 bases and J by 8 bases; unmatched bases: 4. The CDR3 is 14 residues long. CDR1 and CDR2 (germline): SGHRS, YFSETQ. Here the CDR3 reads CASSLIGTGEKLFF. The DNA of the CDR3 is TGCGCCAGCAGCTTAATTGGGACAGGGGAAAAACTGTTTTTT.

The chain links TRBV19 to TRBJ1-6; 7 bases match TRBD1. CDR1 LNHDA and CDR2 SQIVND come from the germline V gene (reference sequence). With V trimmed by 7 bases and J by 4 bases, 7 bases remained unmatched. The CDR3 runs to 15 residues. CDR3 coding DNA: TGTGCCAGTAATTCAAACAGGGGATATAATTCACCCCTCCACTTT. As protein: CASNSNRGYNSPLHF.

V gene TRBV27 combines with J gene TRBJ1-4, with TRBD1 identical over 8 bases. This CDR3 is built from 14 residues. V gave up 8 bases and J gave up 5 bases; unmatched junction bases: 7. Germline loops: CDR1 MNHEY, CDR2 SMNVEV (reference sequence). CDR3 nucleotide sequence: TGTGCCAGCCAACCCACAGGGGGGAATGAAAAACTGTTTTTT. Amino acids: CASQPTGGNEKLFF.

The table lists this clone with a few counts. The chain recombines TRBV28 with TRBJ1-3, with TRBD1 matching over 8 bases. J lost 2 bases, V lost 6 bases, and 6 bases had no gene match. Looked up from germline, CDR1 is MDHEN and CDR2 is SYDVKM. This CDR3 has 15 amino acids. The CDR3 region is CASSPGGSTGNTIYF. The CDR3 DNA follows: TGTGCCAGCAGCCCAGGGGGCTCGACTGGAAACACCATATATTTT. Full variable domain (rest looked up from reference TRBV28 and TRBJ1-3): DVKVTQSSRYLVKRTGEKVFLECVQDMDHENMFWYRQDPGLGLRLIYFSYDVKMKEKGDIPEGYSVSREKKERFSLILESASTNQTSMYLCASSPGGSTGNTIYFGEGSWLTVV.

J is TRBJ1-1 and V is TRBV5-1; D unresolved. The V gene's germline CDR1 is SGHRS and CDR2 YFSETQ. The CDR3 runs 15 residues. With 4 bases removed from V and 1 base from J, the gap between germline ends came to 14 bases. The CDR3 DNA is TGCGCCAGCAGCACTACCGGGAAAGAGAACACTGAAGCTTTCTTT. Its protein product is CASSTTGKENTEAFF. The complete variable domain, with remaining parts taken from reference TRBV5-1 and TRBJ1-1, reads KAGVTQTPRYLIKTRGQQVTLSCSPISGHRSVSWYQQTPGQGLQFLFEYFSETQRNKGNFPGRFSGRQFSNSRSEMNVSTLELGDSALYLCASSTTGKENTEAFFGQGTRLTVV.

This clone has a single count. The chain carries TRBV29-1 and TRBJ2-5; D perhaps matches TRBD1 (6 bases). The V gene lost 3 bases and the J gene lost 5 bases, with 10 bases spanning the gap. The germline CDR1 and CDR2 sequences are SQVTM and ANQGSEA. CDR3 length equals 12 residues. The CDR3 spells CSVDPGVETQYF. For the CDR3, the DNA is TGCAGCGTTGATCCAGGGGTGGAGACCCAGTACTTC.

For this clone: Other DNA sequences in this specimen translate into the identical CDR3. The gene calls are TRBV30 and TRBJ1-1; the D is unclear. There are 13 residues in the CDR3. Germline V gene lookup returns CDR1 GTSNPN and CDR2 SVGIG (reference sequence). V lost 2 bases, J lost 4 bases, and 11 bases lay in between. The CDR3: CAWSPGLGTEAFF. CDR3 coding DNA: TGTGCCTGGAGTCCGGGGTTGGGCACTGAAGCTTTCTTT.

This chain connects TRBV19 to TRBJ1-5, with D hard to call. The CDR3 runs to 13 residues. CDR1 and CDR2 (germline): LNHDA, SQIVND (reference sequence). Trimming removed 1 base at V and 5 bases at J, with 6 bases between. The CDR3 sequence is CASSIAGDQPQHF. The DNA for the CDR3 is TGTGCCAGTAGTATAGCCGGGGATCAGCCCCAGCATTTT. Full variable domain (rest looked up from reference TRBV19 and TRBJ1-5): DGGITQSPKYLFRKEGQNVTLSCEQNLNHDAMYWYRQDPGQGLRLIYYSQIVNDFQKGDIAEGYSVSREKKESFPLTVTSAQKNPTAFYLCASSIAGDQPQHFGDGTRLSIL.

The chain is built from TRBV7-2 and TRBJ1-6, with D possibly TRBD1 on 6 matching bases. Trimming pared 2 bases from V and 9 bases from J, leaving 20 bases between. Germline lookup yields CDR1 SGHTA and CDR2 FQGNSA. This CDR3 is built from 17 residues. CDR3 protein: CASSLPRGGGISSPLHF. CDR3 coding DNA: TGTGCCAGCAGCTTACCCCGGGGGGGCGGGATTAGTTCACCCCTCCACTTT.

The chain carries TRBV10-3 and TRBJ1-5; D unclear. The CDR3 has 15 residues. The V end was cut by 10 bases, the J end by 4 bases, with 20 bases between. Per the germline V gene, CDR1 is ENHRY and CDR2 is SYGVKD. The CDR3 loop reads CATWGSGRDNQPQHF. The CDR3 bases are TGTGCCACCTGGGGTTCCGGGAGGGATAATCAGCCCCAGCATTTT.

Notes on this clone: This sample includes further DNA sequences coding for the same CDR3. CDR3 bases: TGTGCCAGCAGTTACTCCGGACAGGGCTACGAGCAGTACTTC. Translating gives CASSYSGQGYEQYF. The rearrangement links TRBV6-5 to TRBJ2-7; 8 bases are shared with TRBD1. CDR1 is MNHEY and CDR2 is SVGAGI in the germline V gene. There are 14 residues in the CDR3. V shed 0 bases, J shed 3 bases, and the junction held 1 base outside the gene matches.

This sequence joins TRBV27 and TRBJ1-5; 9 bases fit TRBD1. With 6 bases clipped from V and 5 bases from J, the junction kept 11 bases outside the gene matches. This CDR3 contains 16 residues. Looked up from germline, CDR1 is MNHEY and CDR2 is SMNVEV (reference sequence). The CDR3 sequence: CASRHSLDRGDQPQHF. The CDR3 nucleotides are TGTGCCAGCAGACACTCTCTGGACAGGGGAGATCAGCCCCAGCATTTT.

V usage is TRBV7-8 and J usage is TRBJ2-2, with D perhaps matching TRBD2 (7 bases). This CDR3 is 16 amino acids long. V lost 1 base and J lost 5, with 14 bases in between. Germline CDR1 is SGHVS and CDR2 is FQNEAQ. The CDR3 DNA reads TGTGCCAGCAGCTTAGAAGGGGGGGCGTATACCGGGGAGCTGTTTTTT. It specifies CASSLEGGAYTGELFF. Full variable domain (remainder filled in from reference TRBV7-8 and TRBJ2-2): GAGVSQSPRYKVAKRGQDVALRCDPISGHVSLFWYQQALGQGPEFLTYFQNEAQLDKSGLPSDRFFAERPEGSVSTLKIQRTQQEDSAVYLCASSLEGGAYTGELFFGEGSRLTVL.

This chain links TRBV27 with TRBJ1-4; possibly TRBD1 for D (6 bases). Per the germline V gene, CDR1 is MNHEY and CDR2 is SMNVEV (reference sequence). The ends were cut back, 11 bases at V and 2 bases at J, with 12 bases in the middle. The CDR3 has 13 amino acids. The CDR3 loop reads CAGEGGTNEKLFF. The CDR3 DNA follows: TGTGCCGGGGAGGGGGGCACTAATGAAAAACTGTTTTTT.